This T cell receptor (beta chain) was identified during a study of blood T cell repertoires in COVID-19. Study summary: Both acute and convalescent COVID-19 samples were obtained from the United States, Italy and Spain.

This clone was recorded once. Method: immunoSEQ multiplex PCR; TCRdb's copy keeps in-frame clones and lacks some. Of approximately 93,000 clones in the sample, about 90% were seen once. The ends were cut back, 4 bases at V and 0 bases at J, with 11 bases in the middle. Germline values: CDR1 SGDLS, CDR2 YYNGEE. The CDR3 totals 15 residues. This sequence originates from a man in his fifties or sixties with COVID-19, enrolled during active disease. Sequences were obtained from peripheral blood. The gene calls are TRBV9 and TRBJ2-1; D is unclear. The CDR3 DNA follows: TGTGCCAGCAGCCCACACCCCAGCTCCTACAATGAGCAGTTCTTC. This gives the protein CASSPHPSSYNEQFF.